The entry below gives a single T cell receptor beta chain sequence along with its context. This entry comes from a study of blood T cell repertoires in COVID-19. Profiling relied on immunoSEQ multiplex PCR, and the TCRdb table lists in-frame clones only, not all of them. The data contain some 200,000 clones, less than 85% of them singletons. The CDR3 has 15 amino acids. The J segment lost 4 bases and the V segment lost 3 bases, leaving 6 bases of the junction unmatched. Germline CDR1 is SGHTA and CDR2 is FQGTGA. Material: peripheral blood. The chain combines TRBV7-3 with TRBJ2-5; TRBD2 matches at 9 bases. This sequence was found in a woman at least 80 years old with COVID-19, enrolled during active disease. CDR3 protein: CASSFAGLAGETQYF. The CDR3 coding sequence is TGTGCCAGCAGCTTTGCGGGACTAGCAGGAGAGACCCAGTACTTC. Drawing the rest from reference TRBV7-3 and TRBJ2-5, the complete variable domain is GAGVSQTPSNKVTEKGKYVELRCDPISGHTALYWYRQSLGQGPEFLIYFQGTGAADDSGLPNDRFFAVRPEGSVSTLKIQRTERGDSAVYLCASSFAGLAGETQYFGPGTRLLVL.